This TCR beta chain was documented in a study of blood T cell repertoires in COVID-19. Study overall: T cells, B-cell-depleted T cells, or PBMCs supplied cDNA or gDNA.

Germline CDR1 DFQATT, CDR2 SNEGSKA (reference sequence). This CDR3 spans 13 amino acids. V dropped 3 bases and J dropped 8 bases, with 16 bases sitting between them. The method was immunoSEQ multiplex PCR; TCRdb's version includes in-frame clones alone and lacks a portion of them. The data contain about 87,000 clones, more than 75% of them singletons. This chain links TRBV20-1 with TRBJ1-2, with D possibly TRBD1 on 6 matching bases. Sequencing was carried out using peripheral blood. The clonotype comes from a man aged 35-49 years with acute or convalescent COVID-19. CDR3 loop: CSASDARGKGYTF. The CDR3 nucleotides are TGCAGTGCTAGTGACGCCAGGGGTAAGGGCTACACCTTC.